The T cell receptor (beta chain) described here comes from a study of blood T cell repertoires in COVID-19. The germline CDR1 and CDR2 sequences are GTSNPN and SVGIG (reference sequence). The CDR3 has 13 residues. J lost 2 bases, V lost 0 bases, and 0 bases had no gene match. How the authors handled the data: Amplification of reference gene primers provided the estimated nucleated cell counts. Sequencing was performed with immunoSEQ multiplex PCR; in TCRdb, only in-frame clones are kept and a portion is missing. That table is the source of V, J and clone size, and D and trimming were worked out from the DNA. The sample records 150,000 or so clones, 80% to 90% being singletons. In this sample, this clone turned up once. Other nucleotide sequences from this sample produce the same CDR3.

This chain uses TRBV30 with TRBJ1-1; 7 nucleotides align to TRBD1. The material sequenced was peripheral blood. The clonotype originates from a man in his forties who had recovered from COVID-19. This chain's CDR3 is CAWSVGGNTEAFF. DNA for the CDR3: TGTGCCTGGAGTGTAGGGGGCAACACTGAAGCTTTCTTT.